This T cell receptor beta chain stems from a study of T-cell reconstitution after alpha-beta-depleted transplantation in children. V was trimmed by 7 bases and J by 0 bases, leaving 22 bases between them. Germline CDR1 MNHNS, CDR2 SASEGT. The CDR3 consists of 19 residues. TCRbeta library preparation incorporated unique molecular identifiers. TCRdb redid the calling of the PCR reads with MiXCR, one entry per CDR3 protein. The sample holds around 490,000 distinct CDR3 sequences, roughly 10% seen once. The sequence derives from a female patient between 2 and 10 years old who had a stem cell transplant for aplastic anemia, so the T cells may come from the graft donor. Sequenced material: PBMCs, mostly from graft donor cells, taken 180 days after TCRalphabeta/CD19-depleted stem cell transplant. The chain employs TRBV6-1 and TRBJ2-6; perhaps TRBD2 as D (6 bases). CDR3 residues: CASTRIPKGRTSGANVLTF. The CDR3 DNA reads as TGTGCCAGCACTCGAATCCCCAAGGGGAGGACCTCTGGGGCCAACGTCCTGACTTTC.